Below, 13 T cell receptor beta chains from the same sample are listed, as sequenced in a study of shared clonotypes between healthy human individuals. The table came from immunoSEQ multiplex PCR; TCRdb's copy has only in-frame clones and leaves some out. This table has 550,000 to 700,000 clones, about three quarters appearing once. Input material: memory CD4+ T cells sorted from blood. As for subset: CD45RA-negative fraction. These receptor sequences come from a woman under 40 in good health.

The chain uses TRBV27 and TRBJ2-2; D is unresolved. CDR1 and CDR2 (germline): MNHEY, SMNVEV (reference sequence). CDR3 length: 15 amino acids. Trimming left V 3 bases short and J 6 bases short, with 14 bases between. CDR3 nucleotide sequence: TGTGCCAGCAGTTTCGCCGACAAGTGGTCCGGGGAGCTGTTTTTT. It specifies CASSFADKWSGELFF.

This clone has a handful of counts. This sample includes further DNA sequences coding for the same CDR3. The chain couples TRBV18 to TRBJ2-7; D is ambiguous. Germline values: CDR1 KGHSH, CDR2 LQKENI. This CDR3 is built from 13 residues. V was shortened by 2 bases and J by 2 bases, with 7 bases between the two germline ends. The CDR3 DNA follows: TGTGCCAGCTCACCAGGGTACCCCTACGAGCAGTACTTC. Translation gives CASSPGYPYEQYF.

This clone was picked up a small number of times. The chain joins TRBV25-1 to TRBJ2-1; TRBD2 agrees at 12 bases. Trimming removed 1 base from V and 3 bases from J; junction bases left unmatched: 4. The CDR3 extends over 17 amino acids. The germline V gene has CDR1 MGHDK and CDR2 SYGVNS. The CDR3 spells CASSESEGLAGYNEQFF. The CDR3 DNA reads TGTGCCAGCAGTGAATCGGAGGGACTAGCGGGCTACAATGAGCAGTTCTTC.

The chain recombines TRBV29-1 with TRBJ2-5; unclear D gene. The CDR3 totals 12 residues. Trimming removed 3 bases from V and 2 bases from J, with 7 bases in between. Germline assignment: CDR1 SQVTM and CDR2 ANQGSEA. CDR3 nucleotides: TGCAGCGTTGACCCCTCGCAAGAGACCCAGTACTTC. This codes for CSVDPSQETQYF.

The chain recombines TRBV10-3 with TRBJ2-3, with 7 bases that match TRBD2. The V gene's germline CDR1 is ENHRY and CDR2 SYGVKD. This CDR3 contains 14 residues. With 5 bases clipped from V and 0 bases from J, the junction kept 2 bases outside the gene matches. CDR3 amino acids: CAISLAESTDTQYF. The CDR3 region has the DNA TGTGCCATCAGTCTAGCGGAGAGCACAGATACGCAGTATTTT.

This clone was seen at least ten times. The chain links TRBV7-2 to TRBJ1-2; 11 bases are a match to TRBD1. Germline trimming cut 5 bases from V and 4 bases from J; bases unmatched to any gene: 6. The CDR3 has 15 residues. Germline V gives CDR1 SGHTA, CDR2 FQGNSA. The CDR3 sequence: CASSLGQGAFYGYTF. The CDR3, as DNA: TGTGCCAGCAGCCTTGGACAGGGGGCCTTCTATGGCTACACCTTC.

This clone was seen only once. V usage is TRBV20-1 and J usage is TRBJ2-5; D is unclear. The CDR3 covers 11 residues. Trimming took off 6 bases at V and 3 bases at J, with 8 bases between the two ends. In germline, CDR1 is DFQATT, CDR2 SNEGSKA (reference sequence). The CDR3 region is CSAAKKETQYF. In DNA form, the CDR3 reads TGCAGTGCCGCAAAAAAAGAGACCCAGTACTTC.

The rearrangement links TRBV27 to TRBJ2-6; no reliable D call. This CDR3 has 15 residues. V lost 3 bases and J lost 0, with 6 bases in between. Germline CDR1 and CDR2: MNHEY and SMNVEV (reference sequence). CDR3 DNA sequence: TGTGCCAGCAGTTTTAAGAGCTCTGGGGCCAACGTCCTGACTTTC. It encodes CASSFKSSGANVLTF.

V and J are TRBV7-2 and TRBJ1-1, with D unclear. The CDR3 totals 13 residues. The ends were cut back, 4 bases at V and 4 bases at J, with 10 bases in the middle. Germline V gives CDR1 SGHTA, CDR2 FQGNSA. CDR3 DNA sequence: TGTGCCAGCAGCTCGGAAGTGGGCACTGAAGCTTTCTTT. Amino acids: CASSSEVGTEAFF.

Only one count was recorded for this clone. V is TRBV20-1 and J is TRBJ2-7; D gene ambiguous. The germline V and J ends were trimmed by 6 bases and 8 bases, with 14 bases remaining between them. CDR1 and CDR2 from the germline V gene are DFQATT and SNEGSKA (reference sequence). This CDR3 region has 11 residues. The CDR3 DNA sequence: TGCAGTGCAAGCCTCGCTCCTCAGCAGTACTTC. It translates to CSASLAPQQYF.

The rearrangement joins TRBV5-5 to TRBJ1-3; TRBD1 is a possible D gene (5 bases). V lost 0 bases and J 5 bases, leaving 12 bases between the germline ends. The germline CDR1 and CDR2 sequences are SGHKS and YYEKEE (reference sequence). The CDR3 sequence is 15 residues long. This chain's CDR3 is CASSLEQAARNTIYF. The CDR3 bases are TGTGCCAGCAGCTTGGAACAGGCAGCAAGAAACACCATATATTTT.

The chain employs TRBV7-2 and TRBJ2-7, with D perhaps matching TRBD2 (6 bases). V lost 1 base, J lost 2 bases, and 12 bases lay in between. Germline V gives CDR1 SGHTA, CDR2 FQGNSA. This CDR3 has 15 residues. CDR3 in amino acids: CASSLDGRGTYEQYF. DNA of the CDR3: TGTGCCAGCAGCTTAGACGGGAGAGGCACCTACGAGCAGTACTTC.

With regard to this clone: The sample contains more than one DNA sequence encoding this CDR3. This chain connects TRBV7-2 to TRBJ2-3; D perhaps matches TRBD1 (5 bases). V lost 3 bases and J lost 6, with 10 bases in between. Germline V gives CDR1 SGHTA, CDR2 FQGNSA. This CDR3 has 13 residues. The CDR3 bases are TGTGCCAGCAGCTTCAAGGGGATTGATACGCAGTATTTT. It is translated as CASSFKGIDTQYF.